This is a list of T cell receptor beta chains from one sample in a study of lymphopenia after photon versus proton radiotherapy. Here immunoSEQ multiplex PCR was the method, and the copy in TCRdb shows in-frame clones only, minus some. The data contain around 62,000 clones, less than 85% of them seen just once; the ten biggest clones take up just over 2%. Sequenced material: peripheral blood, taken from a patient treated with proton-based radiotherapy. The source of these receptors is a man aged 55 to 70 with pancreatic cancer. The CDR3 runs from the conserved cysteine through the conserved F or W. The D gene is left open where the match is weak. The size of a clone is reported for some rows only, either as once, few or many, or as a class for expanded clones.

j_gene,abundance,v_gene,d_gene,CDR3aa,CDR3nt
TRBJ1-4,.,TRBV28,.,CASTPTGFSGEKLFF,TGTGCCAGCACTCCTACCGGGTTTTCGGGGGAAAAACTGTTTTTT
TRBJ1-1,.,TRBV2,.,CASRVAFTGYTEAFF,TGTGCCAGCAGGGTTGCATTCACAGGGTACACTGAAGCTTTCTTT
TRBJ2-7,.,TRBV6-6,.,CASSYSGGLSYEQYF,TGTGCCAGCAGTTACTCAGGTGGCCTTTCCTACGAGCAGTACTTC
TRBJ1-5,.,TRBV30,.,CAWSVGRGQGQPQHF,TGTGCCTGGAGTGTCGGCCGGGGGCAGGGACAGCCCCAGCATTTT
TRBJ1-3,.,TRBV28,TRBD1,CASSYLGTDSGNTIYF,TGTGCCAGCAGTTACCTTGGGACAGACTCTGGAAACACCATATATTTT
TRBJ1-5,.,TRBV28,TRBD1,CASSLGQGLQPQHF,TGTGCCAGCAGTTTAGGACAGGGGCTTCAGCCCCAGCATTTT
TRBJ1-4,.,TRBV7-8,.,CATRPPTNEKLFF,TGTGCCACGAGACCGCCAACTAATGAAAAACTGTTTTTT
TRBJ2-7,.,TRBV2,.,CASSEAYKSYEQYF,TGTGCCAGCAGTGAAGCTTACAAATCCTACGAGCAGTACTTC
TRBJ2-1,.,TRBV11-2,.,CASSLGPNYSYNEQFF,TGTGCCAGCAGCTTAGGCCCAAATTACTCCTACAATGAGCAGTTCTTC
TRBJ1-4,.,TRBV18,.,CASTNVPQTNEKLFF,TGTGCCAGCACGAACGTGCCTCAAACTAATGAAAAACTGTTTTTT
TRBJ2-5,.,TRBV7-2,TRBD2,CASSLANGGRAETQYF,TGTGCCAGCAGCTTAGCGAATGGCGGGAGGGCAGAGACCCAGTACTTC
TRBJ2-7,.,TRBV28,.,CASSFAGKYEQYF,TGTGCCAGCAGTTTCGCGGGTAAATACGAGCAGTACTTC
TRBJ2-5,.,TRBV7-8,.,CASSLGAAETQYF,TGTGCCAGCAGCTTGGGAGCAGCGGAGACCCAGTACTTC
TRBJ2-3,.,TRBV27,.,CASSLRGGTDTQYF,TGTGCCAGCAGTTTGAGGGGGGGGACAGATACGCAGTATTTT
TRBJ2-3,.,TRBV5-8,.,CASSLVRSTDTQYF,TGTGCCAGCAGCTTGGTCAGGAGCACAGATACGCAGTATTTT
TRBJ2-7,.,TRBV28,TRBD1,CASSLGGTGGGRTLFSYEQYF,TGTGCCAGCAGCCTGGGGGGGACAGGGGGCGGTAGGACCCTTTTCTCCTACGAGCAGTACTTC
TRBJ2-1,.,TRBV19,.,CASSTGQVGGNEQFF,TGTGCCAGTAGTACTGGACAGGTCGGGGGCAATGAGCAGTTCTTC
TRBJ2-1,.,TRBV18,.,CASRGRKSGPRFSYNEQFF,TGTGCCAGCCGAGGGCGGAAATCGGGGCCTCGGTTCTCCTACAATGAGCAGTTCTTC
TRBJ1-1,.,TRBV7-2,TRBD1,CASSLYRGWTEAFF,TGTGCCAGCAGCTTATACAGGGGATGGACTGAAGCTTTCTTT
TRBJ2-2,.,TRBV5-6,.,CASSLRLQGHTGELFF,TGTGCCAGCAGCTTGAGGCTACAGGGACACACCGGGGAGCTGTTTTTT
TRBJ1-1,.,TRBV28,.,CASKNTEAFF,TGTGCCAGCAAGAACACTGAAGCTTTCTTT
TRBJ1-6,.,TRBV19,.,CASSAPTERSPLHF,TGTGCCAGTAGTGCGCCGACCGAACGGAGCCCCCTCCACTTT
TRBJ2-3,.,TRBV19,TRBD2,CASSMRPAGGFPTSTDTQYF,TGTGCCAGTAGCATGAGGCCAGCGGGAGGGTTTCCTACTAGCACAGATACGCAGTATTTT
TRBJ2-7,once,TRBV18,.,CASSPATQGTEQYF,TGTGCCAGCTCACCAGCCACTCAGGGGACCGAGCAGTACTTC
TRBJ2-6,.,TRBV27,.,CASSLRGRVPGANVLTF,TGTGCCAGCAGTTTACGGGGGCGCGTCCCTGGGGCCAACGTCCTGACTTTC
TRBJ1-1,.,TRBV19,.,CASTEGRWTEAFF,TGTGCCAGTACCGAGGGACGGTGGACTGAAGCTTTCTTT
TRBJ2-1,.,TRBV27,.,CASSPPPWRELYNEQFF,TGTGCCAGCAGTCCCCCCCCCTGGAGGGAATTATACAATGAGCAGTTCTTC
TRBJ2-7,.,TRBV5-4,.,CASSFNRVNEQYF,TGTGCCAGCAGCTTTAACAGGGTCAACGAGCAGTACTTC
TRBJ1-1,.,TRBV6-5,TRBD1,CASSSWTGRDTEAFF,TGTGCCAGCAGTTCATGGACAGGGAGGGACACTGAAGCTTTCTTT
TRBJ2-6,.,TRBV7-6,.,CASSLGGANVLTF,TGTGCCAGCAGCTTAGGCGGGGCCAACGTCCTGACTTTC
TRBJ2-6,.,TRBV5-5,.,CASSSTGTSSGANVLTF,TGTGCCAGCAGCTCGACCGGGACAAGCTCTGGGGCCAACGTCCTGACTTTC
TRBJ2-2,.,TRBV6-5,.,CASSYTSFTRTGELFF,TGTGCCAGCAGTTATACTAGTTTTACCAGAACCGGGGAGCTGTTTTTT
TRBJ1-5,once,TRBV7-3,.,CASSLGQGQPQHF,TGTGCCAGCAGCTTAGGGCAGGGTCAGCCCCAGCATTTT
TRBJ1-3,.,TRBV6-5,TRBD1,CASSYGQGLGNTIYF,TGTGCCAGCAGTTACGGACAGGGTTTGGGAAACACCATATATTTT
TRBJ1-5,.,TRBV19,.,CATSAGLPQHF,TGTGCCACCTCGGCCGGCCTGCCCCAGCATTTT
TRBJ2-1,.,TRBV6-1,.,CASSELWGGRYNEQFF,TGTGCCAGCAGTGAATTGTGGGGAGGACGATACAATGAGCAGTTCTTC
TRBJ2-1,.,TRBV7-6,TRBD2,CASSGGLAGPYNEQFF,TGTGCCAGCAGCGGAGGACTAGCGGGGCCCTACAATGAGCAGTTCTTC
TRBJ2-2,.,TRBV2,.,CASNTGIAGELFF,TGTGCCAGCAATACAGGGATCGCCGGGGAGCTGTTTTTT
TRBJ1-2,.,TRBV10-3,.,CAISGTLPYQGRNYGYTF,TGTGCCATCAGTGGTACACTTCCCTACCAGGGCCGGAACTATGGCTACACCTTC
TRBJ1-1,few,TRBV6-5,TRBD1,CASRKTGETEAFF,TGTGCCAGCAGGAAGACAGGGGAGACTGAAGCTTTCTTT
TRBJ1-3,.,TRBV5-4,TRBD1,CASSSRDRGLGGGRGNTIYF,TGTGCCAGCAGCAGCCGGGACAGGGGGCTTGGGGGCGGACGCGGAAACACCATATATTTT
TRBJ1-1,.,TRBV27,TRBD1,CASSLWGTGNTEAFF,TGTGCCAGCAGTTTATGGGGGACAGGGAACACTGAAGCTTTCTTT
TRBJ2-3,.,TRBV28,TRBD2,CASSWTSGSEDTQYF,TGTGCCAGCAGTTGGACTAGCGGGAGTGAGGATACGCAGTATTTT
TRBJ1-1,.,TRBV5-8,.,CASRIQGANTEAFF,TGTGCCAGCAGAATACAGGGAGCGAACACTGAAGCTTTCTTT
TRBJ1-1,.,TRBV30,.,CAWRRTVSEAFF,TGTGCCTGGAGAAGGACAGTATCTGAAGCTTTCTTT